A selection of T cell receptor beta chains follows, all from one sample in a study of shared clonotypes between healthy human individuals. Clones were sequenced by immunoSEQ multiplex PCR, and TCRdb holds only the in-frame ones, with some missing. Altogether roughly 640,000 clones are present, roughly 70% being singletons, with the ten largest covering approximately 1.8%. Sequenced input: memory CD4+ T cells sorted from blood. The receptors come from a woman in her 30s in good health. Each CDR3 is given with its conserved first and last residue. The order of the fields is V gene, J gene, clone size, D gene, CDR3 DNA, CDR3 protein. A D gene is named only where the DNA matches it firmly. Not every row has a clone size; where given, it reads once, few, many or a size class.

>TRBV25-1|TRBJ2-1|many|NA
TGTGCCAGCAGTGACGAGCTTGCATCTTACAATGAGCAGTTCTTC
CASSDELASYNEQFF
>TRBV11-2|TRBJ1-4|NA|NA
TGTGCCAGCAGCTTAGTTTGGGGAGTTAATGAAAAACTGTTTTTT
CASSLVWGVNEKLFF
>TRBV2|TRBJ2-7|NA|TRBD2
TGTGCCAGCAGACCCTCTTGGACTAGCGGTTACGAGCAGTACTTC
CASRPSWTSGYEQYF
>TRBV27|TRBJ2-3|NA|TRBD2
TGTGCCAGCAGCGCTGGACTAGCGGGTCCAGGTATTAGCACAGATACGCAGTATTTT
CASSAGLAGPGISTDTQYF
>TRBV6-5|TRBJ2-1|NA|NA
TGTGCCAGCAGCAACGGGGCGCCAGCGTACAATGAGCAGTTCTTC
CASSNGAPAYNEQFF
>TRBV7-7|TRBJ2-1|few|NA
TGTGCCAGCAGCCCCCTAGGGGACGGGCCGGGGGAGCAGTTCTTC
CASSPLGDGPGEQFF
>TRBV5-6|TRBJ2-5|NA|NA
TGTGCCAGCAGCCCCTTGGGGGCGGCGGAGACCCAGTACTTC
CASSPLGAAETQYF
>TRBV2|TRBJ2-1|few|TRBD1
TGTGCCAGCAGTCCACGACAGGGAAAGCAGTTCTTC
CASSPRQGKQFF
>TRBV6-5|TRBJ2-1|NA|TRBD2
TGTGCCAGCAGTTACGATAGCGGGAGGTCCTACAATGAGCAGTTCTTC
CASSYDSGRSYNEQFF
>TRBV19|TRBJ2-2|NA|NA
TGTGCCAGTAGTATAGTTGGCGGGATAAAGCTGTTTTTT
CASSIVGGIKLFF
>TRBV11-2|TRBJ2-1|NA|TRBD2
TGTGCCAGCAGCTTAGAGCCACTAGCGGGGAATCCCTACAATGAGCAGTTCTTC
CASSLEPLAGNPYNEQFF
>TRBV7-8|TRBJ2-3|NA|NA
TGTGCCAGCAGCTTAGAGGGTGGACCAGATACGCAGTATTTT
CASSLEGGPDTQYF
>TRBV10-2|TRBJ1-2|once|TRBD1
TGCGCCAGCAGTGAGTCGGAAACAGGGGTGGCTAAAATTATGGATGGCTACACCTTC
CASSESETGVAKIMDGYTF
>TRBV5-1|TRBJ2-3|NA|NA
TGCGCCAGCAGCTTGCAAGGCCTGTTCACAGATACGCAGTATTTT
CASSLQGLFTDTQYF
>TRBV27|TRBJ2-5|NA|NA
TGTGCCAGCAGTTGGCGGAGGGATGCGGGATCCGAGACCCAGTACTTC
CASSWRRDAGSETQYF
>TRBV6-1|TRBJ1-2|NA|NA
TGTGCCAGCAGTGAAGTGCGGGGATACTATGGCTACACCTTC
CASSEVRGYYGYTF
>TRBV5-6|TRBJ1-3|NA|TRBD1
TGTGCCAGCAGCTTACCCGGGACAGGGGGCTCCGGAAACACCATATATTTT
CASSLPGTGGSGNTIYF
>TRBV27|TRBJ2-1|NA|NA
TGTGCCAGCACCAGATTGGACAGTCCGAATGAGCAGTTCTTC
CASTRLDSPNEQFF
>TRBV11-3|TRBJ2-3|NA|NA
TGTGCCAGCAGCTTAGGAGGCTGGGGGCGGACAGATACGCAGTATTTT
CASSLGGWGRTDTQYF
>TRBV30|TRBJ1-1|few|NA
TGTGCCTGGAGTGGACCGACAGGCCACACTGAAGCTTTCTTT
CAWSGPTGHTEAFF
>TRBV30|TRBJ2-1|NA|TRBD2
TGTGCCTGGAGTGTACTAGCGGGAGTTGGCAATGAGCAGTTCTTC
CAWSVLAGVGNEQFF
>TRBV7-6|TRBJ2-2|NA|TRBD1
TGTGCCAGCAGCTCGTCGGGACAGGCGAACACCGGGGAGCTGTTTTTT
CASSSSGQANTGELFF
>TRBV14|TRBJ2-3|once|NA
TGTGCCAGCAGCCAAGATCGCTATACGCAGTATTTT
CASSQDRYTQYF
>TRBV28|TRBJ2-2|NA|TRBD2
TGTGCCAGCAGTTTACTAGCGGGACTTGACACCGGGGAGCTGTTTTTT
CASSLLAGLDTGELFF
>TRBV28|TRBJ1-3|NA|NA
TGTGCCAGCAGCCCGGGCCACAGGGCGAGCGGAAACACCATATATTTT
CASSPGHRASGNTIYF
>TRBV6-1|TRBJ2-1|few|TRBD1
TGTGCCAGCAGTGCCATGGGGGACAGCTCCTACAATGAGCAGTTCTTC
CASSAMGDSSYNEQFF
>TRBV13|TRBJ2-7|many|TRBD2
TGTGCCAGCAGCCAGGAGGTAGCGGGAGGCGCCTACGAGCAGTACTTC
CASSQEVAGGAYEQYF
>TRBV5-4|TRBJ2-2|NA|NA
TGTGCCAGCAGCCGGGTAGGGAACACCGGGGAGCTGTTTTTT
CASSRVGNTGELFF
>TRBV30|TRBJ2-7|NA|NA
TGTGCCTGGGGGGGCACCGTTACCTACGAGCAGTACTTC
CAWGGTVTYEQYF
>TRBV29-1|TRBJ2-1|NA|NA
TGCAGCGTCCGGACGTTGGGGGACGTATACCGGTTAGACAATGAGCAGTTCTTC
CSVRTLGDVYRLDNEQFF
>TRBV7-2|TRBJ2-5|NA|NA
TGTGCCAGCAGCTTGGGGGGGCGCGGGGAGACCCAGTACTTC
CASSLGGRGETQYF
>TRBV19|TRBJ1-2|NA|NA
TGTGCCGGGGGCCGGGACCGGCCCTATGGCTACACCTTC
CAGGRDRPYGYTF
>TRBV5-1|TRBJ1-6|NA|TRBD1
TGCGCCAGCAGCAAAGAGCTGACAGGGGGGTCACCCCTCCACTTT
CASSKELTGGSPLHF
>TRBV28|TRBJ2-7|NA|TRBD1
TGTGCCAGCTGTTATCGACAGGGCGGCGGCGAGCAGTACTTC
CASCYRQGGGEQYF
>TRBV30|TRBJ2-3|NA|TRBD2
TGTGCCTGGACCCTGGGGTCTAGCGGGAGATACGATACGCAGTATTTT
CAWTLGSSGRYDTQYF
>TRBV18|TRBJ2-1|NA|NA
TGTGCCAGCTCACCACGGCAGAGCAATGAGCAGTTCTTC
CASSPRQSNEQFF
>TRBV10-3|TRBJ1-2|NA|NA
TGTGCCATCAGTAACGAAAACAGGGAGGAAGGCTACACCTTC
CAISNENREEGYTF
>TRBV5-6|TRBJ2-7|NA|TRBD2
TGTGCCAGCAGCTTGTACGGGACTAGCGGGAACGAGCAGTACTTC
CASSLYGTSGNEQYF
>TRBV10-3|TRBJ1-5|NA|TRBD1
TGTGCCATCAGTCCGACAGGGGACAATCAGCCCCAGCATTTT
CAISPTGDNQPQHF
>TRBV30|TRBJ2-2|many|TRBD2
TGTGCCTGGAGCGGGGCGGGAGGTCTGGACACCGGGGAGCTGTTTTTT
CAWSGAGGLDTGELFF
>TRBV5-4|TRBJ1-1|once|TRBD1
TGTGCCAGCAGCATTGGACAGGGAAACACTGAAGCTTTCTTT
CASSIGQGNTEAFF
>TRBV7-9|TRBJ2-7|NA|NA
TGTGCCAGCAGCTTAGCGCAGGGTGGCGAGCAGTACTTC
CASSLAQGGEQYF
>TRBV29-1|TRBJ2-2|NA|NA
TGCAGCGTTGCCGGTGGGCAGGGGTCCGGGGAGCTGTTTTTT
CSVAGGQGSGELFF
>TRBV2|TRBJ2-1|NA|TRBD2
TGTGCCAGCAGTGAAGCGGTCGCCGGGGGGGAGCAGTTCTTC
CASSEAVAGGEQFF
>TRBV7-8|TRBJ2-7|NA|NA
TGTGCCAGCAGCCAAGGGGACGCCGGTGGCCACGAGCAGTACTTC
CASSQGDAGGHEQYF
>TRBV6-1|TRBJ2-7|few|NA
TGTGCCAGCAGTGGTTTAGGGGGCTACGAGCAGTACTTC
CASSGLGGYEQYF
>TRBV27|TRBJ2-2|NA|NA
TGTGCCAGCAGAACCACTGCATACACCGGGGAGCTGTTTTTT
CASRTTAYTGELFF
>TRBV19|TRBJ1-2|NA|NA
TGTGCCAGTAGCCCACTAGGACATTCGAACTATGGCTACACCTTC
CASSPLGHSNYGYTF
>TRBV5-5|TRBJ1-2|few|NA
TGTGCCAGCAGCGTGGGGACGTCCAGGGAGGGCTACACCTTC
CASSVGTSREGYTF
>TRBV10-3|TRBJ2-7|NA|TRBD2
TGTGCCATCAGCCTAATAACTAGCGGAGGAGGTCATGACGAGCAGTACTTC
CAISLITSGGGHDEQYF
>TRBV6-5|TRBJ2-7|NA|NA
TGTGCCAGCAGTCGTGCTGGCTACTACGAGCAGTACTTC
CASSRAGYYEQYF
>TRBV9|TRBJ1-4|NA|NA
TGTGCCAGCAGCGTAGATCAGGGAAAACATGAAAAACTGTTTTTT
CASSVDQGKHEKLFF
>TRBV27|TRBJ2-2|once|TRBD2
TGTGCCAGCAAGGAACCGGGACTAGCGGGAGTGGTCGGGGAGCTGTTTTTT
CASKEPGLAGVVGELFF
>TRBV28|TRBJ2-1|NA|NA
TGTGCCTGTAGGGGGAGAGCCAATGAGCAGTTCTTC
CACRGRANEQFF
>TRBV5-1|TRBJ1-1|few|TRBD1
TGCGCCAGCAGCTTGGGGACAGGGGCCCTCGAAGCTTTCTTT
CASSLGTGALEAFF
>TRBV28|TRBJ1-1|NA|NA
TGTGCCAGCAGTTGGGGGTACACTGAAGCTTTCTTT
CASSWGYTEAFF
>TRBV19|TRBJ1-5|NA|NA
TGTGCCAGTAGCCAGGGTTGGGGTCAGCCCCAGCATTTT
CASSQGWGQPQHF
>TRBV5-6|TRBJ2-2|many|NA
TGTGCCAGCAGTTTTGACGCCCACACCGGGGAGCTGTTTTTT
CASSFDAHTGELFF
>TRBV28|TRBJ2-3|once|NA
TGTGCCAGCAGGGGGGGTTCCTCGGGCACAGATACGCAGTATTTT
CASRGGSSGTDTQYF
>TRBV5-1|TRBJ2-3|few|NA
TGCGCCAGCAGCATCGCACAGGGAGGAGACACAGATACGCAGTATTTT
CASSIAQGGDTDTQYF